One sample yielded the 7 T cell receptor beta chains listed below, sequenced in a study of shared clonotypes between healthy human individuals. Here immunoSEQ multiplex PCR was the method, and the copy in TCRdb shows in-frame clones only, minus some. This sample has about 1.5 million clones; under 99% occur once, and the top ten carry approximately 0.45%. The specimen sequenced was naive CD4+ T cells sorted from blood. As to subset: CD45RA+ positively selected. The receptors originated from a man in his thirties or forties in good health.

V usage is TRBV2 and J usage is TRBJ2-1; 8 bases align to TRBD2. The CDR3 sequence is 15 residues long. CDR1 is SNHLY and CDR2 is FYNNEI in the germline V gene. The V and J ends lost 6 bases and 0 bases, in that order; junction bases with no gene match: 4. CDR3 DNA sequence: TGTGCCAGCAGAAGCGGGAGTGTCTCCTACAATGAGCAGTTCTTC. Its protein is CASRSGSVSYNEQFF. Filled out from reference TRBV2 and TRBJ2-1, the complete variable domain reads EPEVTQTPSHQVTQMGQEVILRCVPISNHLYFYWYRQILGQKVEFLVSFYNNEISEKSEIFDDQFSVERPDGSNFTLKIRSTKLEDSAMYFCASRSGSVSYNEQFFGPGTRLTVL.

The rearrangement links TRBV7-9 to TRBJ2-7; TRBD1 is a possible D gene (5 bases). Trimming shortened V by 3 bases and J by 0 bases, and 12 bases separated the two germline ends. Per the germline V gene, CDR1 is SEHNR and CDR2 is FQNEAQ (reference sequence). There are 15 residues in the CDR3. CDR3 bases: TGTGCCAGCAGCTTGCAAGGGGCCCTCTCCTACGAGCAGTACTTC. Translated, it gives CASSLQGALSYEQYF.

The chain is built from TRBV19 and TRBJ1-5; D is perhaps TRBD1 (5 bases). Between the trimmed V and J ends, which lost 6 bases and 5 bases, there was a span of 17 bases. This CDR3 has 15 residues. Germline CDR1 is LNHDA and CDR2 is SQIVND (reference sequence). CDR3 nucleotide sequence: TGTGCCAGTAGCTGGGACCTGCCTTCGGATCAGCCCCAGCATTTT. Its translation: CASSWDLPSDQPQHF.

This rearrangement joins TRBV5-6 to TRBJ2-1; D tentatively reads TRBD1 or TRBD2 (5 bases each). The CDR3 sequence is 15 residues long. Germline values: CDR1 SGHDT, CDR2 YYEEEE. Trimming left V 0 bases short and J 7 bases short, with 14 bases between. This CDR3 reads CASSLALRDLNEQFF. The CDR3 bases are TGTGCCAGCAGCTTGGCCCTGAGGGACCTTAATGAGCAGTTCTTC.

Written as DNA, the CDR3 is TGTGCCAGCAGCGAGTTAGCGAGTAATGAGCAGTTCTTC. Protein sequence: CASSELASNEQFF. The rearrangement links TRBV11-2 to TRBJ2-1; TRBD2 is a possible D gene (5 bases). Trimming took 5 bases from V and 7 from J, leaving 12 bases between them. CDR3 length: 13 residues. Germline CDR1 reads SGHAT; CDR2 reads FQNNGV.

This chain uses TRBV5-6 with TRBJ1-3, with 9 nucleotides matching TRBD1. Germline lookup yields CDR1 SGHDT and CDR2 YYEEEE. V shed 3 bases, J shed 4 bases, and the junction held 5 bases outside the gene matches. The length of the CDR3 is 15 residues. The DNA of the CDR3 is TGTGCCAGCAGCTGGGACAGGGCCGCCGGAAACACCATATATTTT. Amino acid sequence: CASSWDRAAGNTIYF.

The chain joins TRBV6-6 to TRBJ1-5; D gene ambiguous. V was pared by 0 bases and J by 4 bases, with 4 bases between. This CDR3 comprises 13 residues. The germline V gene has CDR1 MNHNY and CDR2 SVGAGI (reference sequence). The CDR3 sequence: CASSYSQNQPQHF. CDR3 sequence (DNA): TGTGCCAGCAGTTACTCACAGAATCAGCCCCAGCATTTT.